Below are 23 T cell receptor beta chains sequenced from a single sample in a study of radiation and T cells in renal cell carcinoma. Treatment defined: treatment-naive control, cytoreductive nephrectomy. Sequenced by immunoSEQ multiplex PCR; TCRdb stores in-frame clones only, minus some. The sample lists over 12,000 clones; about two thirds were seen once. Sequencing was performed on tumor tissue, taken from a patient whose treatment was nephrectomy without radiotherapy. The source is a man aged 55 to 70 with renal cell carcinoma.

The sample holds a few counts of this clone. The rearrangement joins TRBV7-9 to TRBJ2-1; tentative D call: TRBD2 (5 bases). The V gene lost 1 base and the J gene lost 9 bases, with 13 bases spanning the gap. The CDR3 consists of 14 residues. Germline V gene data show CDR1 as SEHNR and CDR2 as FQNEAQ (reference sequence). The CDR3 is CASSLVLGVGEQFF. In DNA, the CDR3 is TGTGCCAGCAGCTTAGTTTTGGGAGTGGGTGAGCAGTTCTTC. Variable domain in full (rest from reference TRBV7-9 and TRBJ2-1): DTGVSQNPRHKITKRGQNVTFRCDPISEHNRLYWYRQTLGQGPEFLTYFQNEAQLEKSRLLSDRFSAERPKGSFSTLEIQRTEQGDSAMYLCASSLVLGVGEQFFGPGTRLTVL.

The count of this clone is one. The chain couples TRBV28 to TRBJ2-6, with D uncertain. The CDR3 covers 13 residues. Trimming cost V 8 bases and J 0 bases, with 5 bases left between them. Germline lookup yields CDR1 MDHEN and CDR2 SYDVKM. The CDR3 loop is CASGSSGANVLTF. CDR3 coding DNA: TGTGCCAGCGGCTCCTCTGGGGCCAACGTCCTGACTTTC.

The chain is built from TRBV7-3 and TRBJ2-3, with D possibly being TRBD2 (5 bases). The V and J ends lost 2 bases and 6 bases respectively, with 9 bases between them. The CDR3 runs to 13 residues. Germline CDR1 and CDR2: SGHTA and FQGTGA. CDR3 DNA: TGTGCCAGCAGCTTACAGAGGACTGATACGCAGTATTTT. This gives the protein CASSLQRTDTQYF.

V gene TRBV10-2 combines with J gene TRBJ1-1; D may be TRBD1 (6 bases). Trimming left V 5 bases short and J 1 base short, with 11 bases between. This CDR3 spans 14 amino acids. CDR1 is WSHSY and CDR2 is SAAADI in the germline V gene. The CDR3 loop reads CASSPTGSNTEAFF. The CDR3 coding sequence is TGCGCCAGCAGTCCGACAGGTTCGAACACTGAAGCTTTCTTT.

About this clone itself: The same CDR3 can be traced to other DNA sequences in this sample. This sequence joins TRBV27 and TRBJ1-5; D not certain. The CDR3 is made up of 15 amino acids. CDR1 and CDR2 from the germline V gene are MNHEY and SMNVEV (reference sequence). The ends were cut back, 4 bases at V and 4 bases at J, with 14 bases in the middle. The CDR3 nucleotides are TGTGCCAGCAGTTCCCGACCCCTAGGGAATCAGCCCCAGCATTTT. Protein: CASSSRPLGNQPQHF.

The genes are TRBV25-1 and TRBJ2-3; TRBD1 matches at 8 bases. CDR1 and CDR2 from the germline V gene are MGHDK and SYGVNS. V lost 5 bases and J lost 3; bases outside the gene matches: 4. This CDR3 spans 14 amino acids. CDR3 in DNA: TGTGCCAGCAGTCTACGACAGGGGACAGATACGCAGTATTTT. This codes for CASSLRQGTDTQYF.

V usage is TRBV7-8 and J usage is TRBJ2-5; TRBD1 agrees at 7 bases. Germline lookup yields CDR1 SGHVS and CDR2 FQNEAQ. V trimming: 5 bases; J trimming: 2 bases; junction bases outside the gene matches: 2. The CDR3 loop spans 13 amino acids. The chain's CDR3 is CASSEDRQETQYF. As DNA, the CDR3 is TGTGCCAGCAGCGAGGACAGGCAAGAGACCCAGTACTTC.

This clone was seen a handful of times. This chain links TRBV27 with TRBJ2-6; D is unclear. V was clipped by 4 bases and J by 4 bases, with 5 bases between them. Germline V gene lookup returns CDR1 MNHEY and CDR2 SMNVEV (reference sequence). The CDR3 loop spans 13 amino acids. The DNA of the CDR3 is TGTGCCAGCAGTTCACGGGGGGCCAACGTCCTGACTTTC. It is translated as CASSSRGANVLTF.

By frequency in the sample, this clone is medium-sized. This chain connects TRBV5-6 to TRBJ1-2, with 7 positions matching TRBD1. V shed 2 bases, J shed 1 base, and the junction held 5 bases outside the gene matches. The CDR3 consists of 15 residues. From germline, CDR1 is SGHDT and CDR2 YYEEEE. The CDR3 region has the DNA TGTGCCAGCAGCTTCCGGGACAGAATTAACTATGGCTACACCTTC. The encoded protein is CASSFRDRINYGYTF.

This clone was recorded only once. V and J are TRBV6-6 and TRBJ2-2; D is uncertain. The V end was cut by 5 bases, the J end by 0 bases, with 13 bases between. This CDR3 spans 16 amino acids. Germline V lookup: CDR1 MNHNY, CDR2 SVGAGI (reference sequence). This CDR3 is CASSQLWPSNTGELFF. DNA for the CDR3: TGTGCCAGCAGTCAGCTCTGGCCATCGAACACCGGGGAGCTGTTTTTT.

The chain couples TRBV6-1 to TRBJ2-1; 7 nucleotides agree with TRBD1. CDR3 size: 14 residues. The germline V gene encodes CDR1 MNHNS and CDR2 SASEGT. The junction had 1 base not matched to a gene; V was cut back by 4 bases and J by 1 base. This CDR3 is CASSVRGSYNEQFF. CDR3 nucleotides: TGTGCCAGCAGTGTCAGGGGGTCCTACAATGAGCAGTTCTTC.

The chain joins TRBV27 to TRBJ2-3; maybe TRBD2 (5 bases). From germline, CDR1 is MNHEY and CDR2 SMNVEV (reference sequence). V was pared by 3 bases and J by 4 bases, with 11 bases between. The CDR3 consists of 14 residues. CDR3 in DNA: TGTGCCAGCAGTTTTCGGAGGTTTGCAGATACGCAGTATTTT. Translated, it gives CASSFRRFADTQYF.

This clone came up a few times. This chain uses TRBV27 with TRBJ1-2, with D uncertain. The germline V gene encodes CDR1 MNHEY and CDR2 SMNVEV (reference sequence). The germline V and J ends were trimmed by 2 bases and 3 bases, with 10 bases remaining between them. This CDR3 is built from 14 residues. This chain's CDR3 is CASSLRVTDYGYTF. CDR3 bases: TGTGCCAGCAGTTTAAGGGTCACAGACTATGGCTACACCTTC.

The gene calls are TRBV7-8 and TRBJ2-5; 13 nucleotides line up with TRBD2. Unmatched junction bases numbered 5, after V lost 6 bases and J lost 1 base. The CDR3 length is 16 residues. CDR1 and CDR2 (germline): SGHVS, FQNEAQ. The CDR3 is CASRTTSGGSQETQYF. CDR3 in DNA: TGTGCCAGCAGGACGACTAGCGGGGGGTCCCAAGAGACCCAGTACTTC. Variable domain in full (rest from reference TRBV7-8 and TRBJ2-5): GAGVSQSPRYKVAKRGQDVALRCDPISGHVSLFWYQQALGQGPEFLTYFQNEAQLDKSGLPSDRFFAERPEGSVSTLKIQRTQQEDSAVYLCASRTTSGGSQETQYFGPGTRLLVL.

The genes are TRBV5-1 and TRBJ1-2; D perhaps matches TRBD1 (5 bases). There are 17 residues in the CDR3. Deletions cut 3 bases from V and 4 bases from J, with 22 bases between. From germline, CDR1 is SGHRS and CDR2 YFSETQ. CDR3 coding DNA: TGCGCCAGCAGCTCCCTTCTGGGGGGGGAAACTGGCTATGGCTACACCTTC. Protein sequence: CASSSLLGGETGYGYTF.

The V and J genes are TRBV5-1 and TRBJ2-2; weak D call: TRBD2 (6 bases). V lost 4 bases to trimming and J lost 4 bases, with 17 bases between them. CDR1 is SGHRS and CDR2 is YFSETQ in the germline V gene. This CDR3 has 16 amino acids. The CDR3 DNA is TGCGCCAGCAGCCTGCGGGATTTAGGGGTCACCGGGGAGCTGTTTTTT. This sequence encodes CASSLRDLGVTGELFF. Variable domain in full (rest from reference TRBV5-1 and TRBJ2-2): KAGVTQTPRYLIKTRGQQVTLSCSPISGHRSVSWYQQTPGQGLQFLFEYFSETQRNKGNFPGRFSGRQFSNSRSEMNVSTLELGDSALYLCASSLRDLGVTGELFFGEGSRLTVL.

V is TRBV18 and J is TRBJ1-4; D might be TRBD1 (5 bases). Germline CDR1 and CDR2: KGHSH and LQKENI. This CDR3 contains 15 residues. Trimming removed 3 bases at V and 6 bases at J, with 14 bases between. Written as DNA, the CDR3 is TGTGCCAGCTCACCTGTTAGGGGCGACCATGAAAAACTGTTTTTT. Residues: CASSPVRGDHEKLFF.

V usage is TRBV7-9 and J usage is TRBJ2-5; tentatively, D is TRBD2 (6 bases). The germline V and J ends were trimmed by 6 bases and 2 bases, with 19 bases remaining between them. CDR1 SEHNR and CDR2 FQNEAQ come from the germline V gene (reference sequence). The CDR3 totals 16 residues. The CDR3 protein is CASRPLGTLGQETQYF. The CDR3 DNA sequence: TGTGCCAGCAGACCATTGGGGACTCTAGGTCAAGAGACCCAGTACTTC.

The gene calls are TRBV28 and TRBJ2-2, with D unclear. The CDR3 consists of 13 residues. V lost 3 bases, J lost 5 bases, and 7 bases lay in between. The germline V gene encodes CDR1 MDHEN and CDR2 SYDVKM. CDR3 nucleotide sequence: TGTGCCAGCAGTTTTCCTACAACCGGGGAGCTGTTTTTT. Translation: CASSFPTTGELFF.

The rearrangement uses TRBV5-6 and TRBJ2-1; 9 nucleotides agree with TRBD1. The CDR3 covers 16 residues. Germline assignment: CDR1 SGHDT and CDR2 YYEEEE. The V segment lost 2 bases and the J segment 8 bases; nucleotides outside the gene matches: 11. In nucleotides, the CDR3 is TGTGCCAGCAGCTTTAAGGCCGGGACAGGGATTGATGAGCAGTTCTTC. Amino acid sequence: CASSFKAGTGIDEQFF.

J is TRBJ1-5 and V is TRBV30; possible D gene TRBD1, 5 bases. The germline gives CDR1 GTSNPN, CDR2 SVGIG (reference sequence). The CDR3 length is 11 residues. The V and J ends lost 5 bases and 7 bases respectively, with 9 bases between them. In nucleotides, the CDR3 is TGTGCCTGGGAGAGGGGACAGCCCCAGCATTTT. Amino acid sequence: CAWERGQPQHF.

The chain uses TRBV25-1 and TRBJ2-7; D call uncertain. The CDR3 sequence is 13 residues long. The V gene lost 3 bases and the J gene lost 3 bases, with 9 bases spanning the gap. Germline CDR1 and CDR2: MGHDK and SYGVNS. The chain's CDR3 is CASSEPGFYEQYF. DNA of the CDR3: TGTGCCAGCAGTGAGCCGGGCTTCTACGAGCAGTACTTC.

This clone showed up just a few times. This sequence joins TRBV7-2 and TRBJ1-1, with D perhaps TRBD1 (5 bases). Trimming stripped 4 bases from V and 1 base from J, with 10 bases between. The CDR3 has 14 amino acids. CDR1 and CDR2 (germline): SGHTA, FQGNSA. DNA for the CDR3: TGTGCCAGCAGCTACACAGGAAGGAACACTGAAGCTTTCTTT. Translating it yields CASSYTGRNTEAFF.